Listed here are 32 T cell receptor beta chains from one sample, sequenced in a study of CD8+ T cells in alopecia areata. As for treatment: oral pan-JAK inhibitor, 5-10 mg twice daily. Extraction of RNA preceded its reverse transcription into cDNA, which served as the sequencing template. Sequenced by immunoSEQ multiplex PCR; TCRdb stores in-frame clones only, minus some. The sample yields around 120,000 clones, about three fifths seen once. This specimen consisted of CD8+ T cells sorted from blood, obtained at week 4, from a patient treated with tofacitinib. These receptors all come from a human donor with alopecia areata.

This sequence joins TRBV29-1 and TRBJ2-7; D is uncertain. The CDR3 loop spans 13 amino acids. Trimming removed 7 bases at V and 0 bases at J, with 13 bases between. In germline, CDR1 is SQVTM, CDR2 ANQGSEA. The CDR3 nucleotides read TGCAGCGCCCGTCCCCCGGGCTCCTACGAGCAGTACTTC. Residues: CSARPPGSYEQYF.

The chain joins TRBV29-1 to TRBJ2-3; D is undetermined. V shed 1 base and J shed 0 bases, with 11 bases lying between them. This CDR3 comprises 15 residues. CDR1 is SQVTM and CDR2 is ANQGSEA in the germline V gene. CDR3 amino acids: CSVEAKIRSTDTQYF. The CDR3 DNA sequence: TGCAGCGTTGAAGCGAAGATTAGGAGCACAGATACGCAGTATTTT.

This chain links TRBV29-1 with TRBJ2-2, with a weak D call TRBD2 (5 bases). This CDR3 region has 14 residues. Germline values: CDR1 SQVTM, CDR2 ANQGSEA. Trimming took off 3 bases at V and 4 bases at J, with 12 bases between the two ends. The CDR3 bases are TGCAGCGTTGAGTACAGCGGACCCACCGGGGAGCTGTTTTTT. Translated, it gives CSVEYSGPTGELFF.

J is TRBJ2-1 and V is TRBV5-6; 10 bases align to TRBD1. Germline values: CDR1 SGHDT, CDR2 YYEEEE. After removal of 0 bases from V and 8 bases from J, the junction contained 11 bases not matched to a gene. The CDR3 contains 17 residues. In nucleotides, the CDR3 is TGTGCCAGCAGCTTGGTGCCCCGACAGGGGGCTAGGGATGAGCAGTTCTTC. As protein: CASSLVPRQGARDEQFF.

This clone was observed a few times. The rearrangement links TRBV29-1 to TRBJ2-7; possibly TRBD1 for D (6 bases). The V end lost 6 bases, the J end lost 3 bases, and 12 bases lay between the germline ends. CDR3 length: 12 amino acids. CDR1 and CDR2 from the germline V gene are SQVTM and ANQGSEA. The CDR3 nucleotides read TGCAGCGTGGCAGGACAGAACTACGAGCAGTACTTC. Amino acids: CSVAGQNYEQYF.

This clone has more than one count but fewer than ten. This sequence joins TRBV29-1 and TRBJ2-5, with D possibly TRBD2 on 6 matching bases. This CDR3 comprises 14 residues. V gave up 4 bases and J gave up 1 base, with 13 bases separating them. The V gene's germline CDR1 is SQVTM and CDR2 ANQGSEA. The CDR3 DNA sequence: TGCAGCGTTGTTCTGGCGGGGCCCCAAGAGACCCAGTACTTC. Encoded protein: CSVVLAGPQETQYF.

J is TRBJ2-7 and V is TRBV29-1; 9 bases line up with TRBD1. In germline, CDR1 is SQVTM, CDR2 ANQGSEA. The CDR3 loop spans 12 amino acids. Trimming at V came to 4 bases and at J to 2 bases, leaving 0 bases not matched to a gene. The CDR3 nucleotides are TGCAGCGTTGGGACAGGGGCCTACGAGCAGTACTTC. Its translation: CSVGTGAYEQYF.

The V gene is TRBV29-1, the J gene TRBJ1-5; unclear D gene. Germline loops: CDR1 SQVTM, CDR2 ANQGSEA. V gave up 5 bases and J gave up 7 bases, with 12 bases separating them. The CDR3 extends over 12 amino acids. The CDR3 DNA is TGCAGCGTTTATTCATCTCACCAGCCCCAGCATTTT. Encoded protein: CSVYSSHQPQHF.

The rearrangement uses TRBV29-1 and TRBJ1-3; D is undetermined. Deletions cut 6 bases from V and 0 bases from J, with 9 bases between. CDR1 and CDR2 from the germline V gene are SQVTM and ANQGSEA. The CDR3 extends over 13 amino acids. CDR3 protein: CSVRVGSGNTIYF. The CDR3 nucleotides read TGCAGCGTCCGGGTGGGCTCTGGAAACACCATATATTTT. Filled out from reference TRBV29-1 and TRBJ1-3, the complete variable domain reads SAVISQKPSRDICQRGTSLTIQCQVDSQVTMMFWYRQQPGQSLTLIATANQGSEATYESGFVIDKFPISRPNLTFSTLTVSNMSPEDSSIYLCSVRVGSGNTIYFGEGSWLTVV.

This chain connects TRBV29-1 to TRBJ2-7; TRBD1 is a possible D gene (7 bases). This CDR3 contains 14 residues. The V gene's germline CDR1 is SQVTM and CDR2 ANQGSEA. V lost 4 bases and J lost 4, with 17 bases in between. The CDR3 DNA reads as TGCAGCGTTGCCGAGGCGACAGGGAGGTACGAGCAGTACTTC. Residues: CSVAEATGRYEQYF.

This clone has just a few counts. CDR3 DNA sequence: TGTGCCAGCAAGCTGACAGGGGTGAATCAGCCCCAGCATTTT. Translating it yields CASKLTGVNQPQHF. The chain recombines TRBV27 with TRBJ1-5, with TRBD1 matching over 8 bases. Trimming removed 7 bases from V and 4 bases from J; junction bases left unmatched: 6. Germline values: CDR1 MNHEY, CDR2 SMNVEV (reference sequence). This CDR3 has 14 residues.

The V call is TRBV7-9, the J call TRBJ1-2; D call uncertain. Per the germline V gene, CDR1 is SEHNR and CDR2 is FQNEAQ (reference sequence). This CDR3 region has 11 residues. Trimming left V 3 bases short and J 8 bases short, with 7 bases between. CDR3 nucleotides: TGTGCCAGCAGCTTCCTCTCCGGCTACACCTTC. This encodes CASSFLSGYTF.

The rearrangement uses TRBV4-2 and TRBJ2-5, with D perhaps TRBD2 (6 bases). Looked up from germline, CDR1 is LGHNA and CDR2 is YNFKEQ. There are 15 residues in the CDR3. V lost 3 bases and J 1 base, leaving 12 bases between the germline ends. The CDR3 DNA reads as TGTGCCAGCAGCCAGCGCTTGGGGGGCCAAGAGACCCAGTACTTC. This codes for CASSQRLGGQETQYF.

V usage is TRBV7-9 and J usage is TRBJ2-1, with 10 bases fitting TRBD1. In germline, CDR1 is SEHNR, CDR2 FQNEAQ (reference sequence). The V gene end was trimmed by 5 bases and the J gene end by 4 bases; junction bases not matched to a gene: 5. The length of the CDR3 is 15 residues. DNA of the CDR3: TGTGCCAGCAGCCCGGGACAGGGGCTTTACAATGAGCAGTTCTTC. Amino acid sequence: CASSPGQGLYNEQFF.

The rearrangement links TRBV7-2 to TRBJ1-6; D may be TRBD1 (6 bases). Germline values: CDR1 SGHTA, CDR2 FQGNSA. This CDR3 contains 15 residues. Trimming removed 4 bases at V and 11 bases at J, with 18 bases between. The CDR3 protein is CASSSDPRDITPLHF. CDR3 DNA: TGTGCCAGCAGCTCAGATCCCCGGGACATAACACCCCTCCACTTT.

The table lists this clone with a count of one. This chain uses TRBV30 with TRBJ2-5; perhaps TRBD2 as D (5 bases). The germline V gene encodes CDR1 GTSNPN and CDR2 SVGIG (reference sequence). The CDR3 loop spans 12 amino acids. V was cut by 8 bases and J by 4 bases, with 14 bases left in between. This chain's CDR3 is CANGVDTETQYF. The CDR3 coding sequence is TGTGCCAACGGGGTCGATACAGAGACCCAGTACTTC.

V usage is TRBV30 and J usage is TRBJ1-1; D not certain. CDR1 is GTSNPN and CDR2 is SVGIG in the germline V gene (reference sequence). The length of the CDR3 is 14 residues. V was trimmed by 4 bases and J by 3 bases, leaving 15 bases between them. The CDR3: CAWTSGRWDTEAFF. CDR3 nucleotide sequence: TGTGCCTGGACCTCTGGCAGGTGGGACACTGAAGCTTTCTTT. Full variable domain (missing parts from reference TRBV30 and TRBJ1-1): SQTIHQWPATLVQPVGSPLSLECTVEGTSNPNLYWYRQAAGRGLQLLFYSVGIGQISSEVPQNLSASRPQDRQFILSSKKLLLSDSGFYLCAWTSGRWDTEAFFGQGTRLTVV.

This clone was detected only a few times. CDR3 in DNA: TGTGCCAGCCGGGGGGGCTTGAGCAATCAGCCCCAGCATTTT. It specifies CASRGGLSNQPQHF. The rearrangement links TRBV27 to TRBJ1-5, with D possibly TRBD1 on 6 matching bases. Per germline, CDR1 MNHEY and CDR2 SMNVEV (reference sequence). Trimming pared 8 bases from V and 1 base from J, leaving 12 bases between. The CDR3 consists of 14 residues.

The V gene is TRBV9, the J gene TRBJ2-7; 7 bases are a match to TRBD1. The V gene's germline CDR1 is SGDLS and CDR2 YYNGEE. The CDR3 extends over 14 amino acids. Trimming at V came to 3 bases and at J to 2 bases, leaving 5 bases not matched to a gene. DNA for the CDR3: TGTGCCAGCAGCGGCCGGGACAGCACCTACGAGCAGTACTTC. This sequence encodes CASSGRDSTYEQYF.

This clone turned up a few times. The V gene is TRBV13, the J gene TRBJ2-5, with D possibly matching TRBD2 (5 bases). V gave up 5 bases and J gave up 5 bases, with 12 bases separating them. The CDR3 contains 13 residues. Per germline, CDR1 PRHDT and CDR2 FYEKMQ (reference sequence). CDR3 sequence (DNA): TGTGCCAGCAGCCGAACTAGAATCGAGACCCAGTACTTC. Encoded protein: CASSRTRIETQYF.

This sequence joins TRBV30 and TRBJ2-7; D perhaps matches TRBD1 (5 bases). The ends were cut back, 2 bases at V and 3 bases at J, with 8 bases in the middle. The CDR3 runs 12 residues. Germline V CDR1 and CDR2: GTSNPN, SVGIG (reference sequence). CDR3 in amino acids: CAWSLGVYEQYF. CDR3 coding DNA: TGTGCCTGGAGTCTAGGGGTCTACGAGCAGTACTTC.

This chain connects TRBV27 to TRBJ2-7, with D possibly TRBD2 on 5 matching bases. The germline V and J ends were trimmed by 2 bases and 5 bases, with 10 bases remaining between them. The CDR3 totals 13 residues. Germline CDR1 MNHEY, CDR2 SMNVEV (reference sequence). CDR3 region: CASSLRLADEQYF. The CDR3, as DNA: TGTGCCAGCAGTTTACGGCTAGCCGACGAGCAGTACTTC.

The genes are TRBV7-6 and TRBJ1-3, with 9 bases that match TRBD1. The germline V gene has CDR1 SGHVS and CDR2 FNYEAQ. The CDR3 is 14 residues long. The ends lost 0 bases at V and 8 bases at J; junction bases unmatched: 2. CDR3 DNA: TGTGCCAGCAGCTTAGCGGGACAGGGAGACACCATATATTTT. It translates to CASSLAGQGDTIYF.

The chain uses TRBV5-4 and TRBJ2-1; D gene unclear. The CDR3 contains 15 residues. Trimming took 3 bases from V and 3 from J, leaving 13 bases between them. Per the germline V gene, CDR1 is SGHNT and CDR2 is YYREEE (reference sequence). CDR3 in amino acids: CASSSWGNYYNEQFF. Written as DNA, the CDR3 is TGTGCCAGCAGCTCCTGGGGAAACTACTACAATGAGCAGTTCTTC.

The chain recombines TRBV15 with TRBJ2-7; TRBD1 matches 8 bases. CDR3 length: 14 amino acids. V was pared by 3 bases and J by 6 bases, with 7 bases of the junction left unmatched. Germline CDR1 LNHNV, CDR2 YYDKDF (reference sequence). CDR3 DNA: TGTGCCACCAGCAGTGACAGGGGCGGCTCCGAGCAGTACTTC. The encoded protein is CATSSDRGGSEQYF.

This clone was seen just once. A far larger clone is one base from this, pointing to a likely read error. The chain employs TRBV11-2 and TRBJ2-3; possibly TRBD2 for D (6 bases). V was trimmed by 4 bases and J by 1 base, leaving 6 bases between them. This CDR3 is built from 13 residues. CDR1 and CDR2 (germline): SGHAT, FQNNGV. CDR3 sequence: CASSWGGTDTQYF. CDR3 DNA: TGTGCCAGCAGCTGGGGGGGCACAGATACGCAGTATTTT.

In nucleotides, the CDR3 is TGTGCCACGGAGGACACCTCTGGAAACACCATATATTTT. It is translated as CATEDTSGNTIYF. V is TRBV19 and J is TRBJ1-3, with D maybe TRBD1 (5 bases). Trimming stripped 10 bases from V and 0 bases from J, with 10 bases between. The CDR3 is 13 residues long. Germline V gene data show CDR1 as LNHDA and CDR2 as SQIVND (reference sequence).

To note about this clone: The junction differs from germline at one of its ends, possibly a read error. The rearrangement uses TRBV29-1 and TRBJ2-7; 8 positions agree with TRBD1. Germline V CDR1 and CDR2: SQVTM, ANQGSEA. The CDR3 is made up of 12 amino acids. CDR3 nucleotides: TGCAGCGTAGAAGACAGGGGTGCCGAGCAGTACTTC. This codes for CSVEDRGAEQYF.

This chain connects TRBV29-1 to TRBJ1-2; D might be TRBD1 (5 bases). CDR3 length equals 13 residues. Germline V gives CDR1 SQVTM, CDR2 ANQGSEA. Trimming stripped 7 bases from V and 7 bases from J, with 19 bases between. Here the CDR3 reads CSATQGSGSGYTF. The DNA for the CDR3 is TGCAGCGCAACCCAGGGTAGTGGAAGTGGCTACACCTTC.

This clone was found a few times. This chain links TRBV29-1 with TRBJ1-2; D may be TRBD1 (5 bases). Germline V CDR1 and CDR2: SQVTM, ANQGSEA. Trimming shortened V by 3 bases and J by 3 bases, and 14 bases separated the two germline ends. The CDR3 runs 14 residues. The CDR3 sequence is CSVDLGGVDYGYTF. In nucleotides, the CDR3 is TGCAGCGTTGATTTAGGAGGGGTGGACTATGGCTACACCTTC.

This clone has more than one count but fewer than ten. Other DNA sequences from this sample encode an identical CDR3 as well. This chain uses TRBV30 with TRBJ2-1; possibly TRBD2 for D (6 bases). Looked up from germline, CDR1 is GTSNPN and CDR2 is SVGIG (reference sequence). Deletions cut 0 bases from V and 9 bases from J, with 6 bases between. This CDR3 contains 11 residues. In nucleotides, the CDR3 is TGTGCCTGGAGTGTGGGGGGTGAGCAGTTCTTC. Encoded protein: CAWSVGGEQFF. The variable domain in full, with the rest retrieved from reference TRBV30 and TRBJ2-1, is SQTIHQWPATLVQPVGSPLSLECTVEGTSNPNLYWYRQAAGRGLQLLFYSVGIGQISSEVPQNLSASRPQDRQFILSSKKLLLSDSGFYLCAWSVGGEQFFGPGTRLTVL.

The chain joins TRBV4-1 to TRBJ2-7, with D tentatively TRBD1 (5 bases). CDR1 is MGHRA, CDR2 YSYEKL, per germline. The CDR3 is 14 residues long. With 0 bases removed from V and 4 bases from J, the gap between germline ends came to 10 bases. Written as DNA, the CDR3 is TGCGCCAGCAGCCAAGACCTGACAGAGTACGAGCAGTACTTC. Translating gives CASSQDLTEYEQYF.